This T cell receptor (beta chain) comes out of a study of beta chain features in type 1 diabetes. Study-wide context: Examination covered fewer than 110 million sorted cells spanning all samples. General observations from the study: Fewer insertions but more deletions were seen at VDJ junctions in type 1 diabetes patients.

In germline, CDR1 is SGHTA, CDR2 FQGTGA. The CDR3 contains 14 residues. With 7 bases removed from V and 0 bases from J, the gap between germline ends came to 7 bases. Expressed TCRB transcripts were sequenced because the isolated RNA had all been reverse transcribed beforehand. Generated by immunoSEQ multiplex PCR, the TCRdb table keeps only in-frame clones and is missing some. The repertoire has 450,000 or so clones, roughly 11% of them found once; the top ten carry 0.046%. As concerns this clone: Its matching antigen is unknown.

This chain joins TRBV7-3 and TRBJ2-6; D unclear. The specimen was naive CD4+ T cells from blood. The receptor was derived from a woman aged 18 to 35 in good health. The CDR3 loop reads CASKGSSGANVLTF. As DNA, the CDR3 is TGTGCCAGCAAGGGCTCCTCTGGGGCCAACGTCCTGACTTTC.